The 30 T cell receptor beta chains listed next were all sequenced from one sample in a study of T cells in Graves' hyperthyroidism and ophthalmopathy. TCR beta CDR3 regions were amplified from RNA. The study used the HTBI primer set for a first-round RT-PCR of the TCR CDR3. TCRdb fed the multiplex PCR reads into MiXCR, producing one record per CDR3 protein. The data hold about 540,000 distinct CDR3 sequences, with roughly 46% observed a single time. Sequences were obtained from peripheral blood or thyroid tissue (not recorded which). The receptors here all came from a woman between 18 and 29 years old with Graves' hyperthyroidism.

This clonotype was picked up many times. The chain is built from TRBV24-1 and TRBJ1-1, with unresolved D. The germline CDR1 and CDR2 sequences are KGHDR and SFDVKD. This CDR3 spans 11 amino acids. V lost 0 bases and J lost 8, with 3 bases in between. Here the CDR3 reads CATSDLGEAFF. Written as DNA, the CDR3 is TGTGCCACCAGTGATTTGGGCGAAGCTTTCTTT.

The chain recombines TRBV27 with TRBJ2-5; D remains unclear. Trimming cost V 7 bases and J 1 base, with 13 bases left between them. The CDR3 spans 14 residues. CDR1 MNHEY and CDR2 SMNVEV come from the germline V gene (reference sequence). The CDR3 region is CASKAWWLQETQYF. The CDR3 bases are TGTGCCAGCAAGGCTTGGTGGCTCCAAGAGACCCAGTACTTC.

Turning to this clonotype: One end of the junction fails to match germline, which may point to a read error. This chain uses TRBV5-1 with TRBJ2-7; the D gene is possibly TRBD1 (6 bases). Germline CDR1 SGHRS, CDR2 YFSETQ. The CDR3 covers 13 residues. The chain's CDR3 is CASSKGQTYEQYF. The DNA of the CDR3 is TGTGCCAGCAGCAAAGGACAGACCTACGAGCAGTACTTC.

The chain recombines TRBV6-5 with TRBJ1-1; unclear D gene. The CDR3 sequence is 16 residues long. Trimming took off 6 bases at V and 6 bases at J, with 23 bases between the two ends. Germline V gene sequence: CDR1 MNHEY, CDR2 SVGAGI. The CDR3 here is CASRYGLSGEWAEAFF. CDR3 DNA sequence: TGTGCCAGCAGATACGGCCTTAGCGGGGAGTGGGCTGAAGCTTTCTTT.

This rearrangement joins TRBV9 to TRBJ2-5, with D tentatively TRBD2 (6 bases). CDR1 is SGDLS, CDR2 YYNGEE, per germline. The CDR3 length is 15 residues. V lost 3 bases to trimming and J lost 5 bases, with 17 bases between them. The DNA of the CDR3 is TGTGCCAGCAGCGAGGTGGGGGGTAACGCGGAGACCCAGTACTTC. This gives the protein CASSEVGGNAETQYF.

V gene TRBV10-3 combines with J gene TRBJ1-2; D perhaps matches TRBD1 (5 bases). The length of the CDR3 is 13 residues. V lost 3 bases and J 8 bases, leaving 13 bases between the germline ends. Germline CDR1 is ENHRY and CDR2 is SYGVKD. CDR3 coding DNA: TGTGCCATCAGTGAAGTTCAGGGCTACGGCTACACCTTC. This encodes CAISEVQGYGYTF.

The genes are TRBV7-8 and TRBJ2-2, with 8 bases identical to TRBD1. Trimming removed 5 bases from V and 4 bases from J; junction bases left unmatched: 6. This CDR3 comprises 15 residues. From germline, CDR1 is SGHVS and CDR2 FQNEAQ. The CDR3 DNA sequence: TGTGCCAGCAGCCCGGACAGGGCGGGCACCGGGGAGCTGTTTTTT. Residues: CASSPDRAGTGELFF.

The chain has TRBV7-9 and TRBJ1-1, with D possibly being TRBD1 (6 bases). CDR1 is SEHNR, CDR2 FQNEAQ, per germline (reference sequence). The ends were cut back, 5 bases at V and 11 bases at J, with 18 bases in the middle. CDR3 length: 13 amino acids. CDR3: CASSQGSGVEAFF. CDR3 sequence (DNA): TGTGCCAGCAGCCAAGGATCAGGGGTCGAGGCTTTCTTT.

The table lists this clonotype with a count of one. The CDR3 region is CATSDPTGGFQETQYF. CDR3 nucleotide sequence: TGTGCCACCAGTGATCCTACAGGGGGATTCCAAGAGACCCAGTACTTC. The V call is TRBV24-1, the J call TRBJ2-5, with 8 bases matching TRBD1. The CDR3 is 16 residues long. CDR1 is KGHDR, CDR2 SFDVKD, per germline. The trim removed 3 bases at V and 1 base at J, leaving 6 bases unmatched.

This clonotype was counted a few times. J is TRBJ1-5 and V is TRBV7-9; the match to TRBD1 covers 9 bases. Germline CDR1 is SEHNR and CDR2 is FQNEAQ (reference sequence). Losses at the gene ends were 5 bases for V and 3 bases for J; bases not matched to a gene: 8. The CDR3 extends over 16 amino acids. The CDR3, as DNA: TGTGCCAGCAGCAGGGGGGACAGGGCGGACAATCAGCCCCAGCATTTT. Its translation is CASSRGDRADNQPQHF.

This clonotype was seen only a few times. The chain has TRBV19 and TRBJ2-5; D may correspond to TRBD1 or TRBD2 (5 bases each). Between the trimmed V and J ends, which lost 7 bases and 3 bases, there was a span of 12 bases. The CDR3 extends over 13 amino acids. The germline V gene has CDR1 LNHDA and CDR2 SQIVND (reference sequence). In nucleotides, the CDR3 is TGTGCCAGTAACGATGGGGGAAAAGAGACCCAGTACTTC. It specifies CASNDGGKETQYF.

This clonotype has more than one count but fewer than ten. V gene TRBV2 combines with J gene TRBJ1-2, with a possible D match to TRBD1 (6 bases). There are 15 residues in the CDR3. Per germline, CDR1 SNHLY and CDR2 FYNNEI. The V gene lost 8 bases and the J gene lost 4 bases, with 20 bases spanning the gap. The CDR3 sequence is CASSPGGPLSYGYTF. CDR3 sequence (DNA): TGTGCCAGCTCCCCTGGGGGCCCGTTAAGCTATGGCTACACCTTC.

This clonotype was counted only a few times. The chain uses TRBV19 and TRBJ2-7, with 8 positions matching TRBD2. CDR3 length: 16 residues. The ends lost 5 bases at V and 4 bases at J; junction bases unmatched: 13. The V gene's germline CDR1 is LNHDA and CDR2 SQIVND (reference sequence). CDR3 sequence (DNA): TGTGCCAGTAGTCCGTCCTTGGGCGGGAGGAGTTACGAGCAGTACTTC. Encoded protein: CASSPSLGGRSYEQYF. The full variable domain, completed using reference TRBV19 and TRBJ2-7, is DGGITQSPKYLFRKEGQNVTLSCEQNLNHDAMYWYRQDPGQGLRLIYYSQIVNDFQKGDIAEGYSVSREKKESFPLTVTSAQKNPTAFYLCASSPSLGGRSYEQYFGPGTRLTVT.

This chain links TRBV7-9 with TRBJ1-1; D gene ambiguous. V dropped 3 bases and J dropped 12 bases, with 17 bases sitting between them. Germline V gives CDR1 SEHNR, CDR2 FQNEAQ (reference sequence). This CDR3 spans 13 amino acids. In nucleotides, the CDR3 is TGTGCCAGCAGCTTGGACTGGGAAGATTATCCTTTCTTT. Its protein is CASSLDWEDYPFF.

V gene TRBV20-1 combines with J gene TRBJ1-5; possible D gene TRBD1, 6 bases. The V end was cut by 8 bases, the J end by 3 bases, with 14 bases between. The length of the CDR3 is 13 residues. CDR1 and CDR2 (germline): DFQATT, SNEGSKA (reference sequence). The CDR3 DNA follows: TGCAGTCACGCTACAGGGTCCAATCAGCCCCAGCATTTT. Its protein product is CSHATGSNQPQHF.

CDR3 loop: CATSDSGTDPYEQYF. In nucleotides, the CDR3 is TGTGCCACCAGTGATTCCGGGACAGACCCATACGAGCAGTACTTC. The V and J genes are TRBV24-1 and TRBJ2-7; 7 nucleotides agree with TRBD1. The CDR3 loop spans 15 amino acids. With 2 bases clipped from V and 4 bases from J, the junction kept 7 bases outside the gene matches. Germline V gene lookup returns CDR1 KGHDR and CDR2 SFDVKD.

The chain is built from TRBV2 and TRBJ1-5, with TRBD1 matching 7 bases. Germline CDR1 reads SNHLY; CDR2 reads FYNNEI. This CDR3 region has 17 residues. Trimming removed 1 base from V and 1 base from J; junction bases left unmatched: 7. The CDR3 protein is CASSEDPGGLSNQPQHF. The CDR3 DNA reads TGTGCCAGCAGTGAAGATCCAGGGGGACTAAGCAATCAGCCCCAGCATTTT.

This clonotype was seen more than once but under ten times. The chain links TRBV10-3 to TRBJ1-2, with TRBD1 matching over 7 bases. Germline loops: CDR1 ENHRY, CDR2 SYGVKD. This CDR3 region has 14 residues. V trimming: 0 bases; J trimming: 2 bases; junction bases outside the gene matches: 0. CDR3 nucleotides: TGTGCCATCAGTGAGTCGACAGGGAACTATGGCTACACCTTC. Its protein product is CAISESTGNYGYTF.

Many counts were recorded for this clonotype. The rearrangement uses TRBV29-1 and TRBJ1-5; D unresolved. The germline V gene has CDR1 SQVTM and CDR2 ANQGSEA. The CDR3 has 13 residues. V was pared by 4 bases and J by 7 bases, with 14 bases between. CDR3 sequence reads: CSVAGREGQPQHF. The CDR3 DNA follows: TGCAGCGTTGCCGGACGGGAGGGACAGCCCCAGCATTTT.

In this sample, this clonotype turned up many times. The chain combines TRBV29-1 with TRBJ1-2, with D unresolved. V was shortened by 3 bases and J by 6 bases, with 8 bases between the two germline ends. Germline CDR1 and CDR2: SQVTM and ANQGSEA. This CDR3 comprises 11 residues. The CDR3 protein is CSVEGAHGYTF. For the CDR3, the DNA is TGCAGCGTTGAGGGAGCCCATGGCTACACCTTC.

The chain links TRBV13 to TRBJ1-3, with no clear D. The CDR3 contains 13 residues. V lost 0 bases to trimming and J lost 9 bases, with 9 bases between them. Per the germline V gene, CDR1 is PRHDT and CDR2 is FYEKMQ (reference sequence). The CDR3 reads CASSLGRGSTIYF. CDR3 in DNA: TGTGCCAGCAGCTTAGGCCGCGGATCCACCATATATTTT. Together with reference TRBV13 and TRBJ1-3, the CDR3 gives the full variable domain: AAGVIQSPRHLIKEKRETATLKCYPIPRHDTVYWYQQGPGQDPQFLISFYEKMQSDKGSIPDRFSAQQFSDYHSELNMSSLELGDSALYFCASSLGRGSTIYFGEGSWLTVV.

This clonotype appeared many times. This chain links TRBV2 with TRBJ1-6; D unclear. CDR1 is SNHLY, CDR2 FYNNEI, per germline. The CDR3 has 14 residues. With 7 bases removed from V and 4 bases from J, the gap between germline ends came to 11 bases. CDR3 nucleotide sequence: TGTGCCAGCACCCCTAATGCGTATAATTCACCCCTCCACTTT. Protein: CASTPNAYNSPLHF. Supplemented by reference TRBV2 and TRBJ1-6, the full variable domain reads EPEVTQTPSHQVTQMGQEVILRCVPISNHLYFYWYRQILGQKVEFLVSFYNNEISEKSEIFDDQFSVERPDGSNFTLKIRSTKLEDSAMYFCASTPNAYNSPLHFGNGTRLTVT.

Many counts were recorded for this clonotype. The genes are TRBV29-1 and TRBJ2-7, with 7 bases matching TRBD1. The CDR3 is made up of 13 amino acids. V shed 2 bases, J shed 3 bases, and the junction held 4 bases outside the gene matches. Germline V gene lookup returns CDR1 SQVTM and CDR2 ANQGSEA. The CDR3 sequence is CSVELGQDYEQYF. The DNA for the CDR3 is TGCAGCGTTGAACTAGGACAGGACTACGAGCAGTACTTC.

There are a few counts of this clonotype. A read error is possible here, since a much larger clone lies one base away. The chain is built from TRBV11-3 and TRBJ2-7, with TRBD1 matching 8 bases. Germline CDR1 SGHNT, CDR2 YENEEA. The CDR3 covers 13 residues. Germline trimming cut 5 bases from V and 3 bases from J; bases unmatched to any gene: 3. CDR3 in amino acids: CASSKDRDYEQYF. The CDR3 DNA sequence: TGTGCCAGCAGCAAGGACAGGGACTACGAGCAGTACTTC.

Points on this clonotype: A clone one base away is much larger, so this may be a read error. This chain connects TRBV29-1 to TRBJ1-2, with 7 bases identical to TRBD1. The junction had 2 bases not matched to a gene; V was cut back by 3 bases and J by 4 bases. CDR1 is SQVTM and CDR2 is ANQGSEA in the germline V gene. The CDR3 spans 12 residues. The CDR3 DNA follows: TGCAGCGTTGATTCAGGGGGCTATGGCTACACCTTC. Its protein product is CSVDSGGYGYTF. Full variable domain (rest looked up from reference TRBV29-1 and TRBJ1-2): SAVISQKPSRDICQRGTSLTIQCQVDSQVTMMFWYRQQPGQSLTLIATANQGSEATYESGFVIDKFPISRPNLTFSTLTVSNMSPEDSSIYLCSVDSGGYGYTFGSGTRLTVV.

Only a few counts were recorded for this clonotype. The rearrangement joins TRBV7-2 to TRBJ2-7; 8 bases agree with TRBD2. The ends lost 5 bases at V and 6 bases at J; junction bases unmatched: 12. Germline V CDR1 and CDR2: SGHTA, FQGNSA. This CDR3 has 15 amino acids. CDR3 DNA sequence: TGTGCCAGCAGCCTGAACGCCGGGACTAGGGGCGAGCAGTACTTC. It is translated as CASSLNAGTRGEQYF.

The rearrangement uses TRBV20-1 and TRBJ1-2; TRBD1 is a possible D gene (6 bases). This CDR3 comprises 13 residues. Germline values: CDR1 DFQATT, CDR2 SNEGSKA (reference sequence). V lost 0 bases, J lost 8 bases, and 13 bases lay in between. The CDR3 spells CSARDPLTGGYTF. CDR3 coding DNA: TGCAGTGCTAGAGACCCCCTGACAGGAGGCTACACCTTC.

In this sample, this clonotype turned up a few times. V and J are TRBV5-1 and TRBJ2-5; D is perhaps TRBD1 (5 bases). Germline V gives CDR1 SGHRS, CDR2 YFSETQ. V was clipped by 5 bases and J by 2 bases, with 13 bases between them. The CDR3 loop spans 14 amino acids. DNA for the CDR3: TGCGCCAGCAGACAGGATGGTGAGCAAGAGACCCAGTACTTC. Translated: CASRQDGEQETQYF.

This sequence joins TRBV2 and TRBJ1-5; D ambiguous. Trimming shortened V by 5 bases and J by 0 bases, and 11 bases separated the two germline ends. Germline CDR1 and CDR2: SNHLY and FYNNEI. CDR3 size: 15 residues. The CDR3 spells CASSLMGYSNQPQHF. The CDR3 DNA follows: TGTGCCAGCAGTTTGATGGGTTATAGCAATCAGCCCCAGCATTTT.

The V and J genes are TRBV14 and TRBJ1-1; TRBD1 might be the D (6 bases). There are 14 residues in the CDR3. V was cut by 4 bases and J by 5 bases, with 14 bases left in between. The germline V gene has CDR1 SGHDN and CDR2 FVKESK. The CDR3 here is CASSRWGGETEAFF. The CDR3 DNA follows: TGTGCCAGCAGCCGATGGGGGGGCGAAACTGAAGCTTTCTTT.